The 23 T cell receptor beta chains below were found in one sample sequenced in a study of post-analysis software for immune sequencing data. Study-wide results and limits: Several TRBV segments were more frequent in patients than controls; TRBV5-6, TRBV5-1 and TRBV20-1 belonged to this group.

Presence of unique molecular identifiers characterized the TCR beta cDNA libraries. TCRdb re-analysed the PCR reads in MiXCR, keeping a single row per CDR3 protein. The sample lists almost 700,000 distinct CDR3 sequences; 55% to 60% were seen once. No antigen has been identified for these receptors. The source material was blood. Every receptor here comes from a girl aged 2-10 years with multiple sclerosis.

This rearrangement joins TRBV7-3 to TRBJ2-1, with 8 bases matching TRBD2. The CDR3 covers 16 residues. CDR1 SGHTA and CDR2 FQGTGA come from the germline V gene. Losses at the gene ends were 1 base for V and 6 bases for J; bases not matched to a gene: 8. The CDR3 DNA reads as TGTGCCAGCAGCTTAAAGGGCGGGAGGACTGGCAATGAGCAGTTCTTC. Translating gives CASSLKGGRTGNEQFF.

This clonotype was seen more than once but under ten times. The genes are TRBV2 and TRBJ2-7, with D uncertain. Per germline, CDR1 SNHLY and CDR2 FYNNEI. The CDR3 runs 12 residues. V gave up 4 bases and J gave up 9 bases, with 13 bases separating them. The DNA for the CDR3 is TGTGCCAGCAGTGGTTTAGGTCGTGGGCAGTACTTC. Amino acids: CASSGLGRGQYF. Full variable domain (missing parts from reference TRBV2 and TRBJ2-7): EPEVTQTPSHQVTQMGQEVILRCVPISNHLYFYWYRQILGQKVEFLVSFYNNEISEKSEIFDDQFSVERPDGSNFTLKIRSTKLEDSAMYFCASSGLGRGQYFGPGTRLTVT.

This chain joins TRBV29-1 and TRBJ1-1; TRBD1 matches at 7 bases. The germline CDR1 and CDR2 sequences are SQVTM and ANQGSEA. The CDR3 extends over 13 amino acids. Trimming removed 7 bases from V and 1 base from J; junction bases left unmatched: 6. CDR3 residues: CSASTGRNTEAFF. CDR3 bases: TGCAGCGCCTCGACAGGGAGGAACACTGAAGCTTTCTTT.

This chain joins TRBV19 and TRBJ2-1, with 12 bases matching TRBD1. This CDR3 has 14 residues. V trimming: 7 bases; J trimming: 7 bases; junction bases outside the gene matches: 5. Per germline, CDR1 LNHDA and CDR2 SQIVND (reference sequence). Here the CDR3 DNA reads TGTGCCAGTACACCGGGACAGGGGGCTAATGAGCAGTTCTTC. Its translation is CASTPGQGANEQFF.

The DNA of the CDR3 is TGTGCCAGCAGCTTAGTCCCGGGAACAGGGGCCAACGTCCTGACTTTC. Translating it yields CASSLVPGTGANVLTF. V usage is TRBV7-2 and J usage is TRBJ2-6, with D perhaps TRBD2 (5 bases). This CDR3 has 16 amino acids. The V end lost 1 base, the J end lost 4 bases, and 11 bases lay between the germline ends. From germline, CDR1 is SGHTA and CDR2 FQGNSA. Based on the CDR3 plus reference TRBV7-2 and TRBJ2-6, the full variable domain is GAGVSQSPSNKVTEKGKDVELRCDPISGHTALYWYRQSLGQGLEFLIYFQGNSAPDKSGLPSDRFSAERTGGSVSTLTIQRTQQEDSAVYLCASSLVPGTGANVLTFGAGSRLTVL.

The chain employs TRBV14 and TRBJ1-1; D is unclear. The V gene's germline CDR1 is SGHDN and CDR2 FVKESK. Trimming stripped 4 bases from V and 0 bases from J, with 15 bases between. The CDR3 is 16 amino acids. The CDR3 spells CASSPYADGLNTEAFF. In DNA, the CDR3 is TGTGCCAGCAGCCCCTACGCTGACGGGTTGAACACTGAAGCTTTCTTT.

This clonotype has a handful of counts. This rearrangement joins TRBV20-1 to TRBJ2-7, with 11 bases lining up with TRBD2. This CDR3 is 15 amino acids long. With V trimmed by 2 bases and J by 2 bases, 5 bases remained unmatched. In germline, CDR1 is DFQATT, CDR2 SNEGSKA (reference sequence). The CDR3 region is CSARSLAGDAYEQYF. The CDR3 nucleotides read TGCAGTGCTAGATCACTAGCGGGAGACGCCTACGAGCAGTACTTC.

V and J are TRBV6-2 or TRBV6-3 and TRBJ2-6; D remains unclear. Per germline, CDR1 MNHEY and CDR2 SVGEGT. The CDR3 length is 14 residues. Trimming shortened V by 6 bases and J by 2 bases, and 8 bases separated the two germline ends. The CDR3 spells CASSLLPGANVLTF. The CDR3 nucleotides read TGTGCCAGCAGCTTACTCCCTGGGGCCAACGTCCTGACTTTC.

This clonotype was seen a single time. This rearrangement joins TRBV21-1 to TRBJ1-5. TRBV21-1 is deemed a pseudogene. This CDR3 comprises 14 residues. In DNA, the CDR3 is TGTGCCCCCGGGACTGAGAATAGCAATCAGCCCCAGCATTTT. This gives the protein CAPGTENSNQPQHF.

This chain joins TRBV12-3 or TRBV12-4 and TRBJ1-1; D ambiguous. This CDR3 spans 14 amino acids. Trimming removed 1 base from V and 5 bases from J, with 11 bases in between. The CDR3 is CASSLEGARTEAFF. CDR3 bases: TGTGCCAGCAGTTTAGAGGGTGCTAGGACTGAAGCTTTCTTT.

This clonotype was seen more than once but under ten times. The chain links TRBV9 to TRBJ2-2; 7 bases are shared with TRBD1. This CDR3 is 14 amino acids long. Germline trimming cut 6 bases from V and 4 bases from J; bases unmatched to any gene: 6. Germline CDR1 and CDR2: SGDLS and YYNGEE. The CDR3 reads CASTGGYSTGELFF. The CDR3 DNA reads as TGTGCCAGCACAGGGGGTTATAGCACCGGGGAGCTGTTTTTT. Based on the CDR3 plus reference TRBV9 and TRBJ2-2, the full variable domain is DSGVTQTPKHLITATGQRVTLRCSPRSGDLSVYWYQQSLDQGLQFLIQYYNGEERAKGNILERFSAQQFPDLHSELNLSSLELGDSALYFCASTGGYSTGELFFGEGSRLTVL.

This clonotype has a count of ten or more. The chain uses TRBV7-9 and TRBJ2-7, with unresolved D. This CDR3 has 11 amino acids. Germline-derived CDR1 and CDR2 are SEHNR and FQNEAQ (reference sequence). V lost 2 bases and J 3 bases, leaving 2 bases between the germline ends. The CDR3 loop reads CASSLNYEQYF. The CDR3, as DNA: TGTGCCAGCAGCTTAAACTACGAGCAGTACTTC.

The rearrangement joins TRBV20-1 to TRBJ2-3; D assignment may be TRBD1 or TRBD2 (5 bases each). Between the trimmed V and J ends, which lost 0 bases and 5 bases, there was a span of 18 bases. The CDR3 extends over 16 amino acids. The germline CDR1 and CDR2 sequences are DFQATT and SNEGSKA (reference sequence). The CDR3 DNA reads as TGCAGTGCTAGAGAGGGGACCGGCTTCCCCTTAGATACGCAGTATTTT. Its protein is CSAREGTGFPLDTQYF.

The V and J genes are TRBV5-5 and TRBJ2-3; the D is unclear. Trimming took 1 base from V and 6 from J, leaving 9 bases between them. The germline CDR1 and CDR2 sequences are SGHKS and YYEKEE (reference sequence). This CDR3 is built from 13 residues. The CDR3 coding sequence is TGTGCCAGCAGCTTGATCGAGAGGGATACGCAGTATTTT. The encoded protein is CASSLIERDTQYF.

This CDR3 is CASSQDQGIGNYGYTF. As DNA, the CDR3 is TGTGCCAGCAGCCAAGATCAAGGGATTGGGAACTATGGCTACACCTTC. The chain recombines TRBV3-1 with TRBJ1-2; D call uncertain. Germline V lookup: CDR1 LGHDT, CDR2 YNNKEL (reference sequence). V lost 0 bases and J lost 2, with 13 bases in between. CDR3 length: 16 amino acids.

This clonotype was seen a few times. The V and J genes are TRBV20-1 and TRBJ2-2; TRBD2 aligns across 11 bases. The CDR3 is made up of 15 amino acids. V lost 6 bases, J lost 0 bases, and 3 bases stayed unmatched. Germline CDR1 reads DFQATT; CDR2 reads SNEGSKA (reference sequence). The CDR3 is CSAPLAGANTGELFF. In DNA form, the CDR3 reads TGCAGTGCGCCACTAGCGGGGGCGAACACCGGGGAGCTGTTTTTT.

V is TRBV10-3 and J is TRBJ2-3, with 9 bases matching TRBD2. From germline, CDR1 is ENHRY and CDR2 SYGVKD. The CDR3 is 15 residues long. V was clipped by 7 bases and J by 4 bases; unmatched bases: 9. CDR3 sequence: CAITAGGRVADTQYF. The DNA for the CDR3 is TGTGCCATCACCGCCGGCGGGAGGGTTGCAGATACGCAGTATTTT.

The rearrangement links TRBV29-1 to TRBJ2-3; D perhaps matches TRBD1 (5 bases). V was pared by 2 bases and J by 1 base, with 7 bases between. Germline-derived CDR1 and CDR2 are SQVTM and ANQGSEA. The CDR3 is 13 residues long. The CDR3 loop is CSVERRGTDTQYF. CDR3 sequence (DNA): TGCAGCGTTGAACGCAGGGGCACAGATACGCAGTATTTT.

CDR3 nucleotides: TGTGCCAGCAGTTACACAGGGTTGGGCACAGATACGCAGTATTTT. Its translation is CASSYTGLGTDTQYF. The chain has TRBV6-2 or TRBV6-3 and TRBJ2-3; a weak D match, TRBD1 (6 bases). Germline assignment: CDR1 MNHEY and CDR2 SVGEGT. Trimming pared 2 bases from V and 1 base from J, leaving 10 bases between. The CDR3 has 15 residues.

The chain links TRBV5-1 to TRBJ2-3; D gene ambiguous. Germline CDR1 SGHRS, CDR2 YFSETQ. V was shortened by 4 bases and J by 2 bases, with 11 bases between the two germline ends. The CDR3 has 14 amino acids. The CDR3 DNA reads as TGCGCCAGCAGCGACTGGCCCTTCACAGATACGCAGTATTTT. Its protein product is CASSDWPFTDTQYF.

This clonotype was counted between two and nine times. The chain couples TRBV10-3 to TRBJ2-3, with 11 positions matching TRBD1. The CDR3 is 15 amino acids. The germline CDR1 and CDR2 sequences are ENHRY and SYGVKD. V was clipped by 2 bases and J by 2 bases; unmatched bases: 0. The CDR3 DNA reads TGTGCCATCAGTGAGGGACAGGGGGCCACAGATACGCAGTATTTT. Translation gives CAISEGQGATDTQYF.

The rearrangement joins TRBV7-9 to TRBJ2-1; D is uncertain. The CDR3 loop spans 15 amino acids. V was shortened by 4 bases and J by 1 base, with 11 bases between the two germline ends. The germline gives CDR1 SEHNR, CDR2 FQNEAQ (reference sequence). The CDR3 protein is CASSSNMGSYNEQFF. The CDR3 DNA is TGTGCCAGCAGCTCAAACATGGGGTCCTACAATGAGCAGTTCTTC.

The rearrangement joins TRBV9 to TRBJ2-1; 13 bases are shared with TRBD2. This CDR3 is 16 amino acids long. The V segment lost 4 bases and the J segment 8 bases; nucleotides outside the gene matches: 9. Germline CDR1 is SGDLS and CDR2 is YYNGEE. CDR3: CASSPRLAGGRYEQFF. Written as DNA, the CDR3 is TGTGCCAGCAGCCCCCGACTAGCGGGGGGTAGGTATGAGCAGTTCTTC. Full variable domain (rest looked up from reference TRBV9 and TRBJ2-1): DSGVTQTPKHLITATGQRVTLRCSPRSGDLSVYWYQQSLDQGLQFLIQYYNGEERAKGNILERFSAQQFPDLHSELNLSSLELGDSALYFCASSPRLAGGRYEQFFGPGTRLTVL.